This is a list of T cell receptor beta chains from one sample in a study of blood T cell repertoires in COVID-19. Some clones are missing from TCRdb's copy, which holds only in-frame ones; the method was immunoSEQ multiplex PCR. The profile shows roughly 100,000 clones, around 88% of them singletons. Sequenced material: peripheral blood. These receptors originate from a woman aged 70-85 years with acute or convalescent COVID-19. Both conserved end residues are part of each CDR3. Fields, in order: D gene, V gene, CDR3 length, J gene, clone size, CDR3 DNA, CDR3 protein. D genes are given only for firm matches. Some rows have no size entry. The others give once, few or many, or a class for an expanded clone.

TRBD1	TRBV7-9	15	TRBJ2-4	-	TGTGCCAGCAGCAAGGAGAGGACAGGGGGAGCATTTCAGTACTTC	CASSKERTGGAFQYF
-	TRBV20-1	12	TRBJ2-2	-	TGCAGTGCTAGTTTCGACACCGGGGAGCTGTTTTTT	CSASFDTGELFF
TRBD2	TRBV27	13	TRBJ2-7	few	TGTGCCAGCAGTCTAGCGGGAGCCAACGAGCAGTACTTC	CASSLAGANEQYF
-	TRBV30	12	TRBJ2-7	-	TGTGCCTGGAGTGTATCCCTTTACGAGCAGTACTTC	CAWSVSLYEQYF
-	TRBV5-1	15	TRBJ1-1	-	TGCGCCAGCAGCTTTCAGGGGAGCGTGAACACTGAAGCTTTCTTT	CASSFQGSVNTEAFF
-	TRBV7-2	13	TRBJ2-7	-	TGTGCCAGCAGCTTAGGACCGGACAGAGAGCAGTACTTC	CASSLGPDREQYF
TRBD1	TRBV7-6	16	TRBJ1-4	-	TGTGCCAGCAGCTTACAGGACAGGGGGCGGGGTGAAAAACTGTTTTTT	CASSLQDRGRGEKLFF
TRBD1	TRBV5-4	15	TRBJ2-2	-	TGTGCCAGCAGCTTGGTGTTAGGACAGGACGGGGAGCTGTTTTTT	CASSLVLGQDGELFF
TRBD2	TRBV11-2	14	TRBJ2-3	-	TGTGCCAGCGCCCTAGCGGACCTGGGGGATACGCAGTATTTT	CASALADLGDTQYF
-	TRBV5-4	13	TRBJ1-6	-	TGTGCCAGCAGCGAGGACTCCTATTCACCCCTCCACTTT	CASSEDSYSPLHF
-	TRBV2	17	TRBJ2-1	-	TGTGCCAGCAGTGTAGGGGGGGCCCCGAGCTCCTACAATGAGCAGTTCTTC	CASSVGGAPSSYNEQFF
-	TRBV19	14	TRBJ1-1	-	TGTGCCAGTACCAAACAGGAGCAGAACACTGAAGCTTTCTTT	CASTKQEQNTEAFF
-	TRBV19	19	TRBJ2-2	many	TGTGCCAGTAGGCCCGGGACAGGGCGTCCCGGGACTAGGACCGGGGAGCTGTTTTTT	CASRPGTGRPGTRTGELFF
-	TRBV3-1/TRBV3-2	12	TRBJ1-1	-	TGTGCCAGCAGCCAACGGGGAATTGAAGCTTTCTTT	CASSQRGIEAFF
-	TRBV5-5	13	TRBJ2-4	-	TGTGCCAGCAGCTCACCAAGTGTCAGGATTCAGTACTTC	CASSSPSVRIQYF
TRBD1	TRBV5-1	15	TRBJ2-3	-	TGCGCCAGTACTCGACAGGGGTTGAACACAGATACGCAGTATTTT	CASTRQGLNTDTQYF
TRBD1	TRBV13	15	TRBJ1-6	-	TGTGCCAGCAGCTTCGGGGACAGAGATAATTCACCCCTCCACTTT	CASSFGDRDNSPLHF
-	TRBV19	15	TRBJ1-2	-	TGTGCCAGTAGTATAGGGGCCGGGAAAACGTATGGCTACACCTTC	CASSIGAGKTYGYTF
-	TRBV10-1	15	TRBJ1-1	-	TGCGCCAGCTCTCCGGGAGAGGTCCTGAACACTGAAGCTTTCTTT	CASSPGEVLNTEAFF
TRBD1	TRBV2	15	TRBJ1-2	-	TGTGCCAGCAGCTTCGACAGGGGGCAGAACTATGGCTACACCTTC	CASSFDRGQNYGYTF
TRBD1	TRBV2	14	TRBJ1-5	-	TGTGCCAGCAGGGGGACAGGGGGACATCAGCCCCAGCATTTT	CASRGTGGHQPQHF
-	TRBV5-1	12	TRBJ2-7	few	TGCGCCAGCAGCTTTCAGGGGTACGAGCAGTACTTC	CASSFQGYEQYF
-	TRBV18	14	TRBJ2-7	once	TGTGCCAGCTCACCAAACCGACAGGCCTACGAGCAGTACTTC	CASSPNRQAYEQYF
TRBD2	TRBV7-8	16	TRBJ2-1	-	TGTGCCAGCACCGAGCGGGAGGTACATTCCTACAATGAGCAGTTCTTC	CASTEREVHSYNEQFF
TRBD1	TRBV18	16	TRBJ1-6	-	TGTGCCAGCTCACCGTCTAGACAGGGGAAAGATTCACCCCTCCACTTT	CASSPSRQGKDSPLHF
-	TRBV4-1	16	TRBJ2-5	-	TGCGCCAGCAGCCAAAACACAGGGCAACCGTCGGAGACCCAGTACTTC	CASSQNTGQPSETQYF
TRBD1	TRBV3-1/TRBV3-2	20	TRBJ2-5	-	TGTGCCAGCAGCTCTCCCTACGGGACAGGCTTGTTGTTCGACCAAGAGACCCAGTACTTC	CASSSPYGTGLLFDQETQYF
TRBD1	TRBV19	13	TRBJ1-2	-	TGTGCCAGTACCCCGGGACAGACCTATGGCTACACCTTC	CASTPGQTYGYTF